Listed here are 25 T cell receptor beta chains from one sample, sequenced in a study of T cells after yellow fever vaccination. TCRdb ran MiXCR on the 5' RACE reads and lists one entry per CDR3 protein. The repertoire consists of 180,000 or so distinct CDR3 sequences, with 11% occurring once and the leading ten covering 30% to 45%. Source: CD8+ T cells sorted from PBMCs, taken 15 days after the yellow fever booster vaccination. These receptors all stem from a young man who received the YFV17D yellow fever vaccine.

This clonotype turned up a few times. This chain links TRBV25-1 with TRBJ1-1, with a tentative D call TRBD1 (5 bases). Trimming pared 4 bases from V and 11 bases from J, leaving 11 bases between. Germline CDR1 reads MGHDK; CDR2 reads SYGVNS. This CDR3 has 11 residues. In nucleotides, the CDR3 is TGTGCCAGCAGTGTTGGGACGGACGCTTTCTTT. It is translated as CASSVGTDAFF. The full variable domain, completed using reference TRBV25-1 and TRBJ1-1, is EADIYQTPRYLVIGTGKKITLECSQTMGHDKMYWYQQDPGMELHLIHYSYGVNSTEKGDLSSESTVSRIRTEHFPLTLESARPSHTSQYLCASSVGTDAFFGQGTRLTVV.

This clonotype was observed a few times. The genes are TRBV10-3 and TRBJ1-1; 7 bases line up with TRBD1. The CDR3 extends over 12 amino acids. The J segment lost 5 bases and the V segment lost 4 bases, leaving 1 base of the junction unmatched. Germline CDR1 and CDR2: ENHRY and SYGVKD. CDR3 nucleotides: TGTGCCATCAGTGCAGGGGGAACTGAAGCTTTCTTT. Protein: CAISAGGTEAFF.

This clonotype was found many times. The chain uses TRBV6-1 and TRBJ1-1, with 8 nucleotides matching TRBD1. The germline V gene has CDR1 MNHNS and CDR2 SASEGT. This CDR3 contains 13 residues. Unmatched junction bases numbered 6, after V lost 7 bases and J lost 5 bases. The DNA of the CDR3 is TGTGCCAGCACTCTGACAGGGGAGACTGAAGCTTTCTTT. Amino acids: CASTLTGETEAFF.

The chain carries TRBV4-3 and TRBJ1-2; D is unresolved. The CDR3 consists of 15 residues. Trimming shortened V by 4 bases and J by 8 bases, and 20 bases separated the two germline ends. Per germline, CDR1 LGHNA and CDR2 YSLEER. This chain's CDR3 is CASSRGAGPFGGYTF. CDR3 coding DNA: TGCGCCAGCAGCCGAGGAGCCGGGCCCTTCGGGGGCTACACCTTC.

J is TRBJ1-1 and V is TRBV24-1; 9 bases fit TRBD1. J lost 3 bases, V lost 7 bases, and 5 bases had no gene match. Germline assignment: CDR1 KGHDR and CDR2 SFDVKD. This CDR3 is 14 amino acids long. Written as DNA, the CDR3 is TGTGCCACCAGGGACAGGGGTTATCACACTGAAGCTTTCTTT. It translates to CATRDRGYHTEAFF.

The chain carries TRBV6-5 and TRBJ1-2; 7 bases align to TRBD1. The germline CDR1 and CDR2 sequences are MNHEY and SVGAGI. CDR3 length: 14 amino acids. The trim removed 5 bases at V and 4 bases at J, leaving 7 bases unmatched. CDR3 loop: CASSGTANLYGYTF. CDR3 in DNA: TGTGCCAGCAGTGGGACAGCCAACCTCTATGGCTACACCTTC.

The V gene is TRBV4-1, the J gene TRBJ2-7; D not certain. V shed 1 base and J shed 4 bases, with 5 bases lying between them. The CDR3 covers 12 residues. CDR1 is MGHRA and CDR2 is YSYEKL in the germline V gene. CDR3 DNA sequence: TGCGCCAGCAGCCAAGGCCCATACGAGCAGTACTTC. Its translation is CASSQGPYEQYF.

This clonotype was picked up a small number of times. The gene calls are TRBV27 and TRBJ1-4; the D gene is possibly TRBD1 (6 bases). CDR3 size: 14 residues. V was pared by 6 bases and J by 7 bases, with 15 bases between. CDR1 and CDR2 (germline): MNHEY, SMNVEV (reference sequence). CDR3 sequence: CASSRGRGGEKLFF. The CDR3 bases are TGTGCCAGCAGCCGCGGCAGGGGCGGTGAAAAACTGTTTTTT.

The chain links TRBV7-9 to TRBJ1-2; D is ambiguous. V lost 4 bases and J 2 bases, leaving 11 bases between the germline ends. The CDR3 is 14 amino acids. Germline-derived CDR1 and CDR2 are SEHNR and FQNEAQ (reference sequence). The CDR3 nucleotides are TGTGCCAGCAGCTCGACGATTCGCAACTATGGCTACACCTTC. Its protein is CASSSTIRNYGYTF.

In its sample, this clonotype was seen many times. The chain combines TRBV6-4 with TRBJ2-5; D may match TRBD1 or TRBD2 (6 bases each). Trimming removed 6 bases at V and 4 bases at J, with 15 bases between. The germline V gene has CDR1 MRHNA and CDR2 SNTAGT. CDR3 size: 14 residues. CDR3 bases: TGTGCCAGCAGCCCTTCCGGGGGCTCAGAGACCCAGTACTTC. This codes for CASSPSGGSETQYF.

This clonotype has more than one count but fewer than ten. Here the CDR3 reads CSASRRASPYNEQFF. In DNA, the CDR3 is TGCAGTGCTAGTCGCCGGGCCAGCCCCTACAATGAGCAGTTCTTC. This chain uses TRBV20-1 with TRBJ2-1, with D unclear. Germline loops: CDR1 DFQATT, CDR2 SNEGSKA (reference sequence). V lost 3 bases, J lost 2 bases, and 14 bases lay in between. This CDR3 has 15 amino acids.

This clonotype was seen a handful of times. The chain carries TRBV5-1 and TRBJ2-3, with a tentative D call TRBD2 (6 bases). The CDR3 totals 15 residues. Trimming pared 4 bases from V and 5 bases from J, leaving 17 bases between. The germline CDR1 and CDR2 sequences are SGHRS and YFSETQ. The chain's CDR3 is CASSLGGRLVDTQYF. The CDR3 DNA follows: TGCGCCAGCAGCCTAGGAGGGAGGTTGGTAGATACGCAGTATTTT.

The gene calls are TRBV12-3 or TRBV12-4 and TRBJ2-7, with D uncertain. The CDR3 totals 13 residues. V was clipped by 5 bases and J by 4 bases, with 12 bases between them. The CDR3 spells CASSSPVSYEQYF. The CDR3 DNA reads TGTGCCAGCAGTAGTCCAGTTTCATACGAGCAGTACTTC.

This clonotype was found a few times. CDR3 loop: CASSPGQTYEQYV. CDR3 DNA sequence: TGTGCCAGCAGCCCTGGACAGACCTACGAGCAGTACGTC. The chain uses TRBV28 and TRBJ2-7; weak D call: TRBD1 (6 bases). This CDR3 contains 13 residues. Trimming cost V 6 bases and J 2 bases, with 11 bases left between them. CDR1 MDHEN and CDR2 SYDVKM come from the germline V gene.

Only a few counts were recorded for this clonotype. The chain carries TRBV6-5 and TRBJ1-5; D is ambiguous. V was cut by 0 bases and J by 3 bases, with 9 bases left in between. Germline V CDR1 and CDR2: MNHEY, SVGAGI. The length of the CDR3 is 15 residues. CDR3 sequence (DNA): TGTGCCAGCAGTTACTCGGGGTCCCCCAATCAGCCCCAGCATTTT. The encoded protein is CASSYSGSPNQPQHF.

This sequence joins TRBV6-2 or TRBV6-3 and TRBJ2-3; 9 nucleotides line up with TRBD1. The CDR3 extends over 15 amino acids. The V segment lost 6 bases and the J segment 4 bases; nucleotides outside the gene matches: 8. CDR1 is MNHEY and CDR2 is SVGEGT in the germline V gene. CDR3: CASSLRDRASDTQYF. The CDR3 DNA follows: TGTGCCAGCAGCCTCCGGGACAGGGCCTCAGATACGCAGTATTTT.

The rearrangement joins TRBV5-4 to TRBJ1-6; 8 nucleotides align to TRBD1. Looked up from germline, CDR1 is SGHNT and CDR2 is YYREEE (reference sequence). The trim removed 2 bases at V and 8 bases at J, leaving 6 bases unmatched. The CDR3 loop spans 15 amino acids. The CDR3 sequence is CASSFQGQGHSPLHF. CDR3 bases: TGTGCCAGCAGCTTCCAAGGACAGGGCCATTCACCCCTCCACTTT. The complete variable domain, with remaining parts taken from reference TRBV5-4 and TRBJ1-6, reads ETGVTQSPTHLIKTRGQQVTLRCSSQSGHNTVSWYQQALGQGPQFIFQYYREEENGRGNFPPRFSGLQFPNYSSELNVNALELDDSALYLCASSFQGQGHSPLHFGNGTRLTVT.

The chain has TRBV24-1 and TRBJ2-1, with D possibly TRBD2 on 5 matching bases. Trimming took 4 bases from V and 6 from J, leaving 9 bases between them. This CDR3 has 13 amino acids. Per the germline V gene, CDR1 is KGHDR and CDR2 is SFDVKD. CDR3 bases: TGTGCCACCAGTGAGAAACTAGGCAATGAGCAGTTCTTC. Its protein is CATSEKLGNEQFF.

This clonotype was picked up many times. This chain connects TRBV27 to TRBJ2-1; D is unclear. The CDR3 covers 13 residues. The V and J ends lost 2 bases and 4 bases respectively, with 6 bases between them. CDR1 and CDR2 (germline): MNHEY, SMNVEV (reference sequence). CDR3 protein: CASSLGRYNEQFF. The CDR3 DNA is TGTGCCAGCAGTTTAGGCCGGTACAATGAGCAGTTCTTC.

The chain joins TRBV5-1 to TRBJ2-1, with D uncertain. This CDR3 spans 14 amino acids. Germline-derived CDR1 and CDR2 are SGHRS and YFSETQ. V lost 4 bases to trimming and J lost 8 bases, with 16 bases between them. The CDR3, as DNA: TGCGCCAGCAGCCCCCTGGACGTAGATGATGAGCAGTTCTTC. Translation: CASSPLDVDDEQFF.

This clonotype has just a few counts. The rearrangement joins TRBV7-9 to TRBJ2-7; 9 bases are a match to TRBD1. Per the germline V gene, CDR1 is SEHNR and CDR2 is FQNEAQ (reference sequence). V trimming: 3 bases; J trimming: 3 bases; junction bases outside the gene matches: 6. The CDR3 contains 15 residues. In nucleotides, the CDR3 is TGTGCCAGCAGCTTTGACGGGACAGGGAACTACGAGCAGTACGTC. Translation gives CASSFDGTGNYEQYV.

This clonotype was seen repeatedly, ten times or more. V is TRBV7-9 and J is TRBJ2-3; 10 bases align to TRBD2. V lost 4 bases, J lost 5 bases, and 9 bases stayed unmatched. CDR1 and CDR2 from the germline V gene are SEHNR and FQNEAQ (reference sequence). The length of the CDR3 is 16 residues. The CDR3 DNA reads as TGTGCCAGCAGCTACTCCCCGGTAGCGGGAGGAGATACGCAGTATTTT. Protein product: CASSYSPVAGGDTQYF.

The V gene is TRBV6-2 or TRBV6-3, the J gene TRBJ2-1; no reliable D call. V lost 6 bases and J lost 9, with 18 bases in between. The CDR3 spans 14 residues. Germline V gives CDR1 MNHEY, CDR2 SVGEGT. The CDR3: CASRPLGTDGEQFF. The CDR3 nucleotides are TGTGCCAGCAGACCCCTCGGAACTGATGGTGAGCAGTTCTTC.

V is TRBV6-5 and J is TRBJ2-2; D is perhaps TRBD2 (7 bases). The CDR3 has 14 amino acids. Germline CDR1 MNHEY, CDR2 SVGAGI. Trimming took off 0 bases at V and 13 bases at J, with 15 bases between the two ends. This chain's CDR3 is CASSYSWGGGSLFF. The CDR3 DNA follows: TGTGCCAGCAGTTACTCGTGGGGAGGGGGGTCGCTGTTTTTT.

In this sample, this clonotype turned up a few times. For the CDR3, the DNA is TGTGCCAGCAGCCCCAGGGCCAGCGGGGGGTCAGGGCAAGAGACCCAGTACTTC. Translation gives CASSPRASGGSGQETQYF. The gene calls are TRBV7-8 and TRBJ2-5, with 9 bases matching TRBD2. The length of the CDR3 is 18 residues. V shed 5 bases and J 2 bases; nucleotides not matched to a gene: 15. Germline V gives CDR1 SGHVS, CDR2 FQNEAQ.